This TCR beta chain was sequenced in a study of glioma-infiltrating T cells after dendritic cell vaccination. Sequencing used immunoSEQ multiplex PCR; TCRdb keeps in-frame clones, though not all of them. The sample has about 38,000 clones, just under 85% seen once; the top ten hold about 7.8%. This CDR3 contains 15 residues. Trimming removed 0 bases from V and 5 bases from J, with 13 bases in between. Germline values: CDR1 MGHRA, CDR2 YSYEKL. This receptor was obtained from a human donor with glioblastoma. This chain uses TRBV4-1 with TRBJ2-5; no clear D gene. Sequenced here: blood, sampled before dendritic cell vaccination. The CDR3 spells CASSQEDLGRETQYF. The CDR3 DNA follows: TGCGCCAGCAGCCAAGAAGATCTAGGTAGGGAGACCCAGTACTTC.